This TCR beta chain stems from a study of naive and memory T cell subsets. Study findings and constraints: Potentially, T cell activation and differentiation skew this RNA-based measurement.

CDR1 and CDR2 from the germline V gene are SGHNT and YYREEE (reference sequence). The CDR3 length is 15 residues. The J segment lost 3 bases and the V segment lost 1 base, leaving 6 bases of the junction unmatched. Treatment reported: skin biopsy from PPD injection site in Mantoux-positive individual. TCR cDNA received a 3' ligated oligonucleotide that carried a UMI. Tuberculin skin test biopsies were taken where PPD was injected in Mantoux-positive people. Cells were not sorted; total RNA input targeted about 1 to 1,100 ng. A remark on this clonotype: Its antigen is not identified.

Four PCR rounds used nested alpha and beta constant region primers plus the SP2 primer. Each CDR3 protein gets one entry after TCRdb re-called the UMI-ligation and nested PCR reads with MiXCR. There are some 30,000 distinct CDR3 sequences in the sample; about 6.9% occur only once, and approximately 3.1% lies in the top ten. The TCR sequence derives from an adult in good health. The sample here was skin, taken from a tuberculin skin test site. The chain combines TRBV5-4 with TRBJ1-1; TRBD1 matches at 7 bases. CDR3 sequence (DNA): TGTGCCAGCAGCTTGCCGGGACAGTTTGACACTGAAGCTTTCTTT. Amino acid sequence: CASSLPGQFDTEAFF.